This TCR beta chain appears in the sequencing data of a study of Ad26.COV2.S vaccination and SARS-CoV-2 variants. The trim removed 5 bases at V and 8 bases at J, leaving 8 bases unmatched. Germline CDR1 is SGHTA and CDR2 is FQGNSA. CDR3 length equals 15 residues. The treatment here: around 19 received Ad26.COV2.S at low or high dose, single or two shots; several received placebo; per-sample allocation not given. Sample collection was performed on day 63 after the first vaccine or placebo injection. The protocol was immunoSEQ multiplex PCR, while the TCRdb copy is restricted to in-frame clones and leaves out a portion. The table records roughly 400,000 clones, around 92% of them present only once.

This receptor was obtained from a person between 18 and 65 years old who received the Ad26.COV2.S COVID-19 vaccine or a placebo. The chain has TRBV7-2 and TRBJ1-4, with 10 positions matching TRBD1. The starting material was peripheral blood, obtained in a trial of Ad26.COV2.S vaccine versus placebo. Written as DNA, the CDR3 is TGTGCCAGCAGCGATAGGGACAGGGGAGGGGAAAAACTGTTTTTT. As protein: CASSDRDRGGEKLFF.